The 11 T cell receptor beta chains below were found in one sample sequenced in a study of blood T cells in healthy people across ages. The use of a sample-barcoded 5' primer and a J-beta primer mix characterized a second PCR of 7 to 11 cycles. TCRdb ran MiXCR on the 5' RACE reads and lists one entry per CDR3 protein. The sample shows fewer than 2,000,000 distinct CDR3 sequences, 30% to 40% of them seen only once. The sequenced sample consisted of blood. Every receptor here comes from a human donor in good health.

The sample holds a few counts of this clonotype. This chain connects TRBV4-3 to TRBJ1-4; D remains ambiguous. V lost 1 base and J lost 12, with 15 bases in between. Germline loops: CDR1 LGHNA, CDR2 YSLEER. The CDR3 totals 14 residues. The CDR3 loop is CASSQVGWSRELFF. CDR3 bases: TGCGCCAGCAGCCAAGTAGGGTGGTCGAGGGAACTGTTTTTT.

This clonotype showed up just once. Here the CDR3 reads CAISESTPGSGTGELFF. The CDR3 coding sequence is TGTGCCATCAGTGAGTCGACTCCAGGTTCCGGCACCGGGGAGCTGTTTTTT. The J gene is TRBJ2-2, the V gene TRBV10-3; D uncertain. V shed 0 bases and J shed 4 bases, with 15 bases lying between them. CDR1 and CDR2 (germline): ENHRY, SYGVKD. CDR3 size: 17 residues.

This clonotype occurred once. The chain couples TRBV5-1 to TRBJ2-1; D possibly matches TRBD1 or TRBD2 (6 bases each). CDR1 and CDR2 (germline): SGHRS, YFSETQ. V was trimmed by 6 bases and J by 6 bases, leaving 13 bases between them. This CDR3 spans 13 amino acids. The CDR3 region has the DNA TGCGCCAGCAAGGAGGGACACGGCAATGAGCAGTTCTTC. This codes for CASKEGHGNEQFF.

With regard to this clonotype: The missing conserved phenylalanine or tryptophan at the end of this CDR3 makes a read error likely. The chain is built from TRBV25-1 and TRBJ1-6; 8 bases line up with TRBD1. CDR1 and CDR2 (germline): MGHDK, SYGVNS. Unmatched junction bases numbered 2, after V lost 8 bases and J lost 5 bases. CDR3 length: 13 residues. CDR3 DNA sequence: TGTGCCAGCCCGGACAGGGATAATTCACCCCTCCACCTT. Translating it yields CASPDRDNSPLHL.

The gene calls are TRBV27 and TRBJ2-7; D gene ambiguous. CDR1 and CDR2 from the germline V gene are MNHEY and SMNVEV (reference sequence). Trimming stripped 11 bases from V and 6 bases from J, with 5 bases between. This CDR3 region has 8 residues. The CDR3, as DNA: TGTGCCTCCGGCGAGCAGTACTTC. It yields the protein CASGEQYF.

This clonotype was seen a handful of times. The rearrangement joins TRBV2 to TRBJ1-1; TRBD1 matches at 9 bases. Germline lookup yields CDR1 SNHLY and CDR2 FYNNEI. The CDR3 length is 14 residues. The J segment lost 0 bases and the V segment lost 4 bases, leaving 0 bases of the junction unmatched. The chain's CDR3 is CASSGDRVNTEAFF. Here the CDR3 DNA reads TGTGCCAGCAGTGGGGACAGGGTGAACACTGAAGCTTTCTTT.

The chain carries TRBV12-3 or TRBV12-4 and TRBJ2-1; unclear D gene. The V end lost 2 bases, the J end lost 2 bases, and 10 bases lay between the germline ends. The length of the CDR3 is 15 residues. The DNA of the CDR3 is TGTGCCAGCAGTTTAACCGACGGAGCCTACAATGAGCAGTTCTTC. Translating gives CASSLTDGAYNEQFF.

A few counts support this clonotype. The chain employs TRBV7-9 and TRBJ2-1, with D tentatively TRBD2 (6 bases). Germline values: CDR1 SEHNR, CDR2 FQNEAQ (reference sequence). The CDR3 length is 15 residues. Trimming pared 3 bases from V and 4 bases from J, leaving 13 bases between. CDR3 residues: CASSFPGLEYNEQFF. Here the CDR3 DNA reads TGTGCCAGCAGCTTCCCGGGACTCGAATACAATGAGCAGTTCTTC.

The chain has TRBV7-8 and TRBJ2-1; TRBD1 agrees at 7 bases. Germline V gene data show CDR1 as SGHVS and CDR2 as FQNEAQ. V was pared by 0 bases and J by 7 bases, with 18 bases of the junction left unmatched. The CDR3 contains 19 residues. CDR3 sequence: CASSLATGISEPQTNEQFF. The CDR3, as DNA: TGTGCCAGCAGCTTAGCGACAGGGATTTCGGAACCACAAACGAATGAGCAGTTCTTC.

Only a few counts were recorded for this clonotype. This rearrangement joins TRBV28 to TRBJ2-1; no clear D. The germline gives CDR1 MDHEN, CDR2 SYDVKM. V was trimmed by 10 bases and J by 0 bases, leaving 13 bases between them. The CDR3 has 14 amino acids. The CDR3 DNA reads as TGTGCCACCACTCGGACGGACTCCTACAATGAGCAGTTCTTC. It specifies CATTRTDSYNEQFF.

This clonotype appeared a few times. The CDR3 region is CASSPREVDYGYTF. In DNA, the CDR3 is TGTGCCAGCAGTCCCCGGGAGGTGGACTATGGCTACACCTTC. This sequence joins TRBV27 and TRBJ1-2; no firm D call. This CDR3 contains 14 residues. Germline assignment: CDR1 MNHEY and CDR2 SMNVEV (reference sequence). V was shortened by 5 bases and J by 3 bases, with 13 bases between the two germline ends.